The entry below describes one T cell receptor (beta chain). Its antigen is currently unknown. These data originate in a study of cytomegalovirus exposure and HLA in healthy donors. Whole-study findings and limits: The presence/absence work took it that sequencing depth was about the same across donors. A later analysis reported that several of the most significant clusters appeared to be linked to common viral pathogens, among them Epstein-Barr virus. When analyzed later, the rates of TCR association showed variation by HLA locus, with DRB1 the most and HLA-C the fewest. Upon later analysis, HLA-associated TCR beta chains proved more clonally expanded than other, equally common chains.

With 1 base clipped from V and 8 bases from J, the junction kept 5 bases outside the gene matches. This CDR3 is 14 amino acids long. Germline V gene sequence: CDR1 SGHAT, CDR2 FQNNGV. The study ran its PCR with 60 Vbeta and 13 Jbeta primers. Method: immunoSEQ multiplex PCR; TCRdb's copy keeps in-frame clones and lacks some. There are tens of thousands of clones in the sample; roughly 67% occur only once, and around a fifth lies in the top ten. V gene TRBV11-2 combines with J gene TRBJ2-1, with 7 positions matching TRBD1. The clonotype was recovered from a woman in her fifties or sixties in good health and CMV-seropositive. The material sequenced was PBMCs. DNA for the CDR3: TGTGCCAGCAGCTTAGGAGGGGGCTTAGATGAGCAGTTCTTC. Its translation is CASSLGGGLDEQFF.